This T cell receptor beta chain was obtained from a study of vaccination and CD4 T cells after COVID-19 (dated by TCRdb to between 2021 and 2023). Background on the whole study: Convalescent patients had a positive SARS-CoV-2 result on nasal swab PCR, and of these patients, several had mild disease and one had severe disease. The spike-specific CD4+ TCR repertoire was compared before and after mRNA vaccination in approximately ten COVID-19 convalescent patients and several infection-naive healthy vaccine recipients. In the convalescent cohort there were six males and four females, among whom were two Hispanic individuals, seven Caucasians, two Asians and one multiracial person. The time from the second vaccine dose to post-vaccine blood sampling had a median of roughly 70 days and ranged from about 14 to 241 days. Participants received two doses of either the Pfizer-BioNTech BNT162b2 vaccine (n=8) or the Moderna mRNA-1273 vaccine (n=2). Post-COVID blood samples were collected from convalescent patients a median of roughly 100 days after diagnosis, with a range of roughly 35 to 180 days. For three convalescent patients, samples were collected at an early post-vaccination timepoint (day 14) as well as at a late post-vaccination timepoint (days 161 to 241). The paper's findings and limits, for the study overall: Of the vaccine-specific clones found in convalescent patients, nearly all (304 of 307) were mono-reactive for SARS-CoV-2 spike instead of being cross-reactive with common cold coronaviruses. Among the post-vaccine SARS-CoV-2-reactive clones in convalescent patients, a median approximately 90% showed up only after vaccination, which suggests vaccine-specific priming. Only a relatively small number of convalescent patients were included in the study, and early timepoints following natural infection were not analyzed. An increase in the median number of SARS-CoV-2-reactive clonotypes from 20 to 25 after infection to roughly 38 after vaccination was observed, but the change was not found to be significant.

Taken with the paper, the label for time point translates to: late sampling 161 to 241 days after vaccination in three convalescent patients. The positive SARS-CoV-2 PCR tests of the convalescent patients were dated from March to December 2020, before the Alpha, Beta and Delta variants emerged in the United States. Ficoll-Paque Plus gradient centrifugation was used to isolate PBMCs from whole blood, and the isolated PBMCs were then either used fresh or cryopreserved at -140C. Library preparation was by PCR. The sample was run on an Illumina iSeq 100. The authors processed their data as follows. Non-productive sequences were removed, and CDR3s not starting with C, not ending with F or W, or shorter than 7 amino acids were discarded. CDR3 homology was assessed with Levenshtein distances (stringdist) and unrooted phylogenetic trees (ape) in R version 3.6.1. TCRdb itself trimmed the public reads at Q25 with fastp, ran MiXCR and retained productive beta chains. Each CDR3 protein appears once, grouped with its most common genes and DNA. In this record, the V and J calls reflect TCRdb's handling and not the investigators' own analysis. Within this sample are some 29,000 distinct CDR3 sequences, with 45% to 55% of them counted one time only. The ten largest clonotypes hold 5.5% of the sample.

This clonotype was picked up a small number of times. The target of this receptor is not known. Nothing much larger sits one base from this clone, and base qualities are not available. The sequencing here drew on CD4+ T cells from blood, taken about 7 months after SARS-CoV-2 vaccination. The TCR originated in a human donor who had recovered from COVID-19.

CDR3 sequence: CSASRQQNTEAFF. The sequenced DNA: TGCAGTGCTAGCCGACAGCAGAACACTGAAGCTTTCTTT. The rearrangement combines TRBV20-1 with TRBJ1-1, with TRBD1 perhaps the D gene, on 5 matching bases. CDR1 and CDR2 are read off the germline V gene (reference sequence) as DFQATT and SNEGSKA. The germline ends are 9 bases apart after V is trimmed by 3 bases and J by 1 base. The cysteine opens and the phenylalanine closes a CDR3 of 13 amino acids. Only CDR3 DNA is held: 39 bases, read in frame from base 1.